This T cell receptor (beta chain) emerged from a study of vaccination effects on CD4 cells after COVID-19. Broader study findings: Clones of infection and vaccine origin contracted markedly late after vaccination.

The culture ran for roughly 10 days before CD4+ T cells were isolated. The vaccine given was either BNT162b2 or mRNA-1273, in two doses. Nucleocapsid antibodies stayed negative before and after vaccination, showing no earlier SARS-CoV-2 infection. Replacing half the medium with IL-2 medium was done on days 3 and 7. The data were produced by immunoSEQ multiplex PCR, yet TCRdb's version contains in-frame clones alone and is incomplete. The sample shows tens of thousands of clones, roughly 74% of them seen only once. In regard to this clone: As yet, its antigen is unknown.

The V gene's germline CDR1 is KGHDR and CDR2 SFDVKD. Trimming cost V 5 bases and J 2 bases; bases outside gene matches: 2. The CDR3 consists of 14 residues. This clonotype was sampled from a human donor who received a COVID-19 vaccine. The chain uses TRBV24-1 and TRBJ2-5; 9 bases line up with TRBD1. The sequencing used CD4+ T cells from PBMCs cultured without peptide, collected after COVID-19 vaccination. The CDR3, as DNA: TGTGCCACCAGTGGGACAGGGGAGCAAGAGACCCAGTACTTC. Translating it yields CATSGTGEQETQYF.